This T cell receptor (beta chain) is from a study of blood T cell repertoires in COVID-19. Across the study: The United States, Italy and Spain provided the acute and convalescent COVID-19 samples. PBMCs, B-cell-depleted T cells, or T cells were the source of the cDNA or gDNA that made up the material.

In this sample, this clone turned up once. The CDR3 contains 15 residues. J was trimmed by 2 bases and V by 4 bases; bases with no gene match: 8. The germline V gene has CDR1 SGHDT and CDR2 YYEEEE. Study processing details: The authors estimated nucleated cell counts from reference gene primer amplification. Some clones are missing from TCRdb's copy, which holds only in-frame ones; the method was immunoSEQ multiplex PCR. For V, J and clone size, that table is used; D and trimming come from the DNA. The table has 140,000 to 150,000 clones, 79% seen once; the top ten hold approximately 8%. The sequence was obtained from a man over 45 with active or convalescent COVID-19. The chain recombines TRBV5-6 with TRBJ2-7; 8 bases fit TRBD1. Sequencing was carried out using peripheral blood. The CDR3 DNA reads as TGTGCCAGCAGCGGAAGGACAGGGATGACCTACGAGCAGTACTTC. Translating it yields CASSGRTGMTYEQYF.